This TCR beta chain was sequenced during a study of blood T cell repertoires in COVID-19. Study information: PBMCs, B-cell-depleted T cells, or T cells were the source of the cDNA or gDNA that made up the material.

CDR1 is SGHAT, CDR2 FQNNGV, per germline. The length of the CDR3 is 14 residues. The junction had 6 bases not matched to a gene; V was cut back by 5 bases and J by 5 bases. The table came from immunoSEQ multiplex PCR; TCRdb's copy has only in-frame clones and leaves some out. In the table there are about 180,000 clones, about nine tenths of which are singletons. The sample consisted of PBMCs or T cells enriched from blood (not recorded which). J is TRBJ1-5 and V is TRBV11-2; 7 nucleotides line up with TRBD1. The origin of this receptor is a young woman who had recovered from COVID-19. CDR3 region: CASSQGQADQPQHF. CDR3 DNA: TGTGCCAGCAGCCAAGGACAGGCCGATCAGCCCCAGCATTTT.